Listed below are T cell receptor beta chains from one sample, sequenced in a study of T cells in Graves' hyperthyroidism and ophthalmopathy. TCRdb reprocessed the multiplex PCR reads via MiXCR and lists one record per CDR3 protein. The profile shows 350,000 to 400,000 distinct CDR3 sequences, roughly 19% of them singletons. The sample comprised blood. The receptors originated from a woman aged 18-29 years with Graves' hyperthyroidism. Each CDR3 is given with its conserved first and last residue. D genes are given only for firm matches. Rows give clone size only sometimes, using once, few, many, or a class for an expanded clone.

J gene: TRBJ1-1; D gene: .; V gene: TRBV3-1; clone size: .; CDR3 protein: CASSPRTWNTEAFF; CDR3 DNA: TGTGCCAGCAGCCCCCGGACTTGGAACACTGAAGCTTTCTTT
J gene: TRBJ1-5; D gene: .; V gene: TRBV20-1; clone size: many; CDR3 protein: CSAGAGSNQPQHF; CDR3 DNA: TGCAGTGCTGGGGCGGGTAGCAATCAGCCCCAGCATTTT
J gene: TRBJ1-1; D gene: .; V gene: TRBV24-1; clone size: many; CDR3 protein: CATSDPGTPEAFF; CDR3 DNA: TGTGCCACCAGTGATCCCGGGACTCCTGAAGCTTTCTTT
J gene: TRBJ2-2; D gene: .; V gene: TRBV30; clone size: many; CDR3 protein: CAWSVPDRNTGELFF; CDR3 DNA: TGTGCCTGGAGTGTACCGGACAGAAACACCGGGGAGCTGTTTTTT
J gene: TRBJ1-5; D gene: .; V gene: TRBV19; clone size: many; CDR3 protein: CASSTITDIWNSNQPQHF; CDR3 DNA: TGTGCCAGTAGTACCATAACGGATATTTGGAATAGCAATCAGCCCCAGCATTTT
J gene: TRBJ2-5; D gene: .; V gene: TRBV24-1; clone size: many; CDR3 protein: CATSDFRGGIVETQYF; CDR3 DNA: TGTGCCACCAGTGATTTCAGGGGGGGCATTGTGGAGACCCAGTACTTC
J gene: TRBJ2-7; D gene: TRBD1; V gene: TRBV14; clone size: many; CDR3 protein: CASSQGGQGFDEQYF; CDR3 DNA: TGTGCCAGCAGCCAAGGGGGACAGGGGTTTGACGAGCAGTACTTC
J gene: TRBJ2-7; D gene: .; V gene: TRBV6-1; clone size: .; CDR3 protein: CASRIGDYEQYF; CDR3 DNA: TGTGCCAGCAGGATAGGGGACTACGAGCAGTACTTC
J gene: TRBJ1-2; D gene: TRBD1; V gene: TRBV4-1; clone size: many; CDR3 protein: CASRITGQLRDYGYTF; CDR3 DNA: TGCGCCAGCAGGATAACGGGACAGCTCCGGGACTATGGCTACACCTTC
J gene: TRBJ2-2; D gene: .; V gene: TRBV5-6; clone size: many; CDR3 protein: CASSFGGHTGELFF; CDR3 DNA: TGTGCCAGCAGCTTTGGGGGTCACACCGGGGAGCTGTTTTTT
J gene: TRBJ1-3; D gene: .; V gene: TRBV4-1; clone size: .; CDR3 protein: CASSQVTLSSGNTIYF; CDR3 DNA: TGCGCCAGCAGCCAAGTTACGTTGAGCTCTGGAAACACCATATATTTT
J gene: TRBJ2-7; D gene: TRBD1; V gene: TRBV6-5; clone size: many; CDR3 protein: CASSPGQGEQYF; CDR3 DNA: TGTGCCAGCAGTCCTGGACAGGGGGAGCAGTACTTC
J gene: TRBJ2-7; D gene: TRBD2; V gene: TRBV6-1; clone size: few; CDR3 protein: CASSESRSQLAGYEQYF; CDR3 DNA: TGTGCCAGCAGTGAAAGTAGGTCCCAGCTAGCGGGCTACGAGCAGTACTTC
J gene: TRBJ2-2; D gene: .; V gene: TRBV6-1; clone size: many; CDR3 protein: CASSERGNTGELFF; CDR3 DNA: TGTGCCAGCAGTGAACGGGGGAACACCGGGGAGCTGTTTTTT
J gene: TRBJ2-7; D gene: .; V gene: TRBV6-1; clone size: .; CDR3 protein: CASTFGGALYEQYF; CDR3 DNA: TGTGCCAGCACCTTCGGAGGAGCCCTCTACGAGCAGTACTTC
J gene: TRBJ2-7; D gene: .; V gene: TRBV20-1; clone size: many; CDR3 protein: CSAVRPAAYEQYF; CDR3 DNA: TGCAGTGCCGTCCGACCGGCCGCCTACGAGCAGTACTTC
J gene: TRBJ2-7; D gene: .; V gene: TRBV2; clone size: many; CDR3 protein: CASSDGDSHF; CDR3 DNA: TGTGCCAGCAGTGACGGTGATAGCCACTTC
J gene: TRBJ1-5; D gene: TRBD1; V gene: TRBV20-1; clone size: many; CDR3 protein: CSARLGGQPQHF; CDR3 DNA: TGCAGTGCTAGGCTAGGGGGCCAGCCCCAGCATTTT
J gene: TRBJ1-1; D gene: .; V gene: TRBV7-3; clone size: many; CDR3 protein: CASSLGYRDTEAFF; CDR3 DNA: TGTGCCAGCAGCTTAGGGTATCGGGACACTGAAGCTTTCTTT
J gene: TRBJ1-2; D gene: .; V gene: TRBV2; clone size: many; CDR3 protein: CASSEAGVGYTF; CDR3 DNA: TGTGCCAGCAGTGAAGCCGGGGTAGGCTACACCTTC
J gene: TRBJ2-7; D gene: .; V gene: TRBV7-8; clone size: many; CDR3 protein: CASSLIQGVSYEQYF; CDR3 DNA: TGTGCCAGCAGCTTAATACAGGGCGTCTCCTACGAGCAGTACTTC
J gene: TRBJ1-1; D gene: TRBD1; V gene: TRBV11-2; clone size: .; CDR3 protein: CASSSDRGRAGTEAFF; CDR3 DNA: TGTGCCAGCAGCTCAGACAGGGGTCGTGCGGGGACTGAAGCTTTCTTT
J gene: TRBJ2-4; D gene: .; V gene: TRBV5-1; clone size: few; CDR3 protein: CASSLSEAKNIQYF; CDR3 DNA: TGCGCCAGCAGCTTGAGTGAAGCCAAAAACATTCAGTACTTC
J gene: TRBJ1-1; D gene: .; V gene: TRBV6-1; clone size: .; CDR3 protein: CASSEVRTSENTEAFF; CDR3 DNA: TGTGCCAGCAGTGAAGTCAGGACATCTGAGAACACTGAAGCTTTCTTT
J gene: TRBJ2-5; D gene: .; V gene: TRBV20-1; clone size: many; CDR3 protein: CSAREQTQYF; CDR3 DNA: TGCAGTGCTAGAGAGCAGACCCAGTACTTC
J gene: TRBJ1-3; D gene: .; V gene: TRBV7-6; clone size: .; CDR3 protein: CASSRRQGNTIYF; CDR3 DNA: TGTGCCAGCAGCCGAAGACAGGGAAACACCATATATTTT
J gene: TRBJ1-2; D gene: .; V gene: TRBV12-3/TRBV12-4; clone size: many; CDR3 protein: CASSPMNSNYGYTF; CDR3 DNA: TGTGCCAGCAGTCCCATGAATAGTAACTATGGCTACACCTTC
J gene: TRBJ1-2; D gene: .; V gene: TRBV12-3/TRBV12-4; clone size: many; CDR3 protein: CASSFSRRQNYGYTF; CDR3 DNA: TGTGCCAGCAGTTTCAGTAGACGGCAGAACTATGGCTACACCTTC
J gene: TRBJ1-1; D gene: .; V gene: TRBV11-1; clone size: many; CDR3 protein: CASSLDGLNRNTEAFF; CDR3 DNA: TGTGCCAGCAGCTTAGATGGACTCAACCGGAACACTGAAGCTTTCTTT
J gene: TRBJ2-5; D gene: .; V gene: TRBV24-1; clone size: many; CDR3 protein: CATSAAETQYF; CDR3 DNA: TGTGCCACCAGTGCTGCTGAGACCCAGTACTTC
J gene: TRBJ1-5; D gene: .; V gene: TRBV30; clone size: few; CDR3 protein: CAWSVQGGRQPQHF; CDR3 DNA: TGTGCCTGGAGTGTACAAGGGGGGCGTCAGCCCCAGCATTTT
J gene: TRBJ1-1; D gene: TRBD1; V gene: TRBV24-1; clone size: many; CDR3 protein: CATSDRTGGPKRNTEAFF; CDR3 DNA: TGTGCCACCAGTGATCGGACAGGGGGTCCAAAACGGAACACTGAAGCTTTCTTT
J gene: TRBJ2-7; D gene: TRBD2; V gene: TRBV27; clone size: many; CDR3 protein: CASNTLAGSHEQYF; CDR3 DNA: TGTGCCAGCAACACACTAGCGGGTTCTCACGAGCAGTACTTC
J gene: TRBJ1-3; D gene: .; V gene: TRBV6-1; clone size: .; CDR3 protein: CASKGGSGNTIYF; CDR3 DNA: TGTGCCAGCAAGGGCGGCTCTGGAAACACCATATATTTT
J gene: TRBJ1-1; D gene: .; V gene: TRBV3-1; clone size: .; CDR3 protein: CASSQGRDTDWAF; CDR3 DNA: TGTGCCAGCAGCCAAGGACGGGACACCGATTGGGCCTTT
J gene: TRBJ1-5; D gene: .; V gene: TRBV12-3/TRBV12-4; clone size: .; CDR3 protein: CASSHPTRGAHQPQHF; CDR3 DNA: TGTGCCAGCAGTCATCCCACCCGGGGGGCTCATCAGCCCCAGCATTTT
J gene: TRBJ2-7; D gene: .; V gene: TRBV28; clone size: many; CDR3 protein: CASRVRGYEQYF; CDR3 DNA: TGTGCCAGCAGAGTGAGGGGCTACGAGCAGTACTTC
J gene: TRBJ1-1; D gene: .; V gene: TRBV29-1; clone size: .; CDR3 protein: CSVGSRAGEAFF; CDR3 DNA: TGCAGCGTTGGGTCCAGGGCGGGGGAAGCTTTCTTT
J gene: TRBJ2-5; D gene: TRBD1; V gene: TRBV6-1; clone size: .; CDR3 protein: CASSLWRQGADQETQYF; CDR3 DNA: TGTGCCAGCAGTCTATGGAGACAGGGGGCGGACCAAGAGACACAGTACTTC
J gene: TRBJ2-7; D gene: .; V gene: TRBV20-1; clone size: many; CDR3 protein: CIAGPPIPGQIYEQYF; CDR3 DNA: TGCATCGCCGGTCCACCCATCCCGGGACAAATCTACGAGCAGTACTTC
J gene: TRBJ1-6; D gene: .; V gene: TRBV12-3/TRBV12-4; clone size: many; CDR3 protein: CASSTHRSPLHF; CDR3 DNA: TGTGCCAGCAGTACGCATAGGTCACCCCTCCACTTT
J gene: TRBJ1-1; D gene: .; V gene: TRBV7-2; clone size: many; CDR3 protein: CASSLLTVVNTEAFF; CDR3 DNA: TGTGCCAGCAGCTTACTTACAGTCGTGAACACTGAAGCTTTCTTT
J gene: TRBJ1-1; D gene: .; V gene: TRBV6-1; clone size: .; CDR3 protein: CASSDKLGSGWTEAFF; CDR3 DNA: TGTGCCAGCAGTGACAAACTGGGGAGTGGATGGACTGAAGCTTTCTTT
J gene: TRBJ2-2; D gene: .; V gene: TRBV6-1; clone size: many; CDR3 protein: CASRPPHGRTGELFF; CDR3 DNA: TGTGCCAGCAGGCCTCCACACGGACGGACCGGGGAGCTGTTTTTT
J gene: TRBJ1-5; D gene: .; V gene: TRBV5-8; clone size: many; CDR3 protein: CASRWGDQPQHF; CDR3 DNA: TGTGCCAGCAGGTGGGGAGATCAGCCCCAGCATTTT
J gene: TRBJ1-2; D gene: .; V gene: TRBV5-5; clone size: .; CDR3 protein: CASSLVGGSRFYGYTF; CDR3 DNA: TGTGCCAGCAGCTTGGTCGGGGGCTCACGCTTCTATGGCTACACCTTC
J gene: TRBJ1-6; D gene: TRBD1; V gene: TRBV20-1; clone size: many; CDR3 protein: CSVRPVGQGYSPLHF; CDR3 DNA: TGCAGTGTCAGACCGGTAGGACAGGGGTATTCACCCCTCCACTTT
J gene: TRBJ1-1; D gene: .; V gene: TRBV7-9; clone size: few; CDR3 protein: CASSDPLYGPTEAFF; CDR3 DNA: TGTGCCAGCAGCGACCCGCTTTACGGGCCCACTGAAGCTTTCTTT